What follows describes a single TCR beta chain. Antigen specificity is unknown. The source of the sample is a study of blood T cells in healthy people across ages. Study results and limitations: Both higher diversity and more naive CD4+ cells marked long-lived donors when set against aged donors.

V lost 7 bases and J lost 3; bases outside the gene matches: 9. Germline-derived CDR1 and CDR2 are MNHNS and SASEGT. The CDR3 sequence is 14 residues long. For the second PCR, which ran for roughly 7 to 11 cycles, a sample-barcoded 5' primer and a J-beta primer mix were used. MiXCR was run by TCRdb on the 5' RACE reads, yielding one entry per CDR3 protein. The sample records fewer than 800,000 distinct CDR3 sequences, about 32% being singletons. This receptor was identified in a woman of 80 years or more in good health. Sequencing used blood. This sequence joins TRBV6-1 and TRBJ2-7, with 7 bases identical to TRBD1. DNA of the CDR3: TGTGCCAGCATCAAAGGGGACAGAAACTACGAGCAGTACTTC. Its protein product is CASIKGDRNYEQYF.